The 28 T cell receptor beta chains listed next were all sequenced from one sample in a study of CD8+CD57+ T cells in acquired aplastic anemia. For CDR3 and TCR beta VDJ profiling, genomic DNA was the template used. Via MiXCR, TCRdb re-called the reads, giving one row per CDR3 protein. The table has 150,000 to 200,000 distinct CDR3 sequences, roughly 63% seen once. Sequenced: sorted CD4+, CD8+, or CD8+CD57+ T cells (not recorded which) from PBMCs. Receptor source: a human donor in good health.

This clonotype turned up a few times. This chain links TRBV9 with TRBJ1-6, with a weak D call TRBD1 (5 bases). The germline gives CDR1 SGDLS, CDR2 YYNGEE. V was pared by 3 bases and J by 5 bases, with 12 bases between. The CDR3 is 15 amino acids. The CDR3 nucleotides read TGTGCCAGCAGCGCCTCCGGGACTGATAATTCACCCCTCCACTTT. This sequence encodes CASSASGTDNSPLHF.

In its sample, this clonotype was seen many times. The CDR3, as DNA: TGTGCCAGCAGTTCGAACGGCCGCAGACTGAACACTGAAGCTTTCTTT. It specifies CASSSNGRRLNTEAFF. V is TRBV12-3 or TRBV12-4 and J is TRBJ1-1; unclear D gene. The CDR3 has 16 residues. Trimming removed 4 bases at V and 0 bases at J, with 15 bases between.

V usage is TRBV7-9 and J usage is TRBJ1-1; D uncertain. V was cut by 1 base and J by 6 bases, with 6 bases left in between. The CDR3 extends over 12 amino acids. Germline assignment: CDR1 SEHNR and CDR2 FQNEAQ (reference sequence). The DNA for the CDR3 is TGTGCCAGCAGCTTAGGGCGGCCTGAAGCTTTCTTT. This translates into CASSLGRPEAFF. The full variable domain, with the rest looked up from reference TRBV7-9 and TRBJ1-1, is DTGVSQNPRHKITKRGQNVTFRCDPISEHNRLYWYRQTLGQGPEFLTYFQNEAQLEKSRLLSDRFSAERPKGSFSTLEIQRTEQGDSAMYLCASSLGRPEAFFGQGTRLTVV.

In DNA form, the CDR3 reads TGTGCCAGCAGTTTTGGGTTCGGCAGGGACTACGAGCAGTACTTC. Translated, it gives CASSFGFGRDYEQYF. The chain combines TRBV5-5 with TRBJ2-7; perhaps TRBD1 as D (5 bases). This CDR3 has 15 residues. Germline loops: CDR1 SGHKS, CDR2 YYEKEE (reference sequence). V shed 5 bases and J shed 3 bases, with 18 bases lying between them.

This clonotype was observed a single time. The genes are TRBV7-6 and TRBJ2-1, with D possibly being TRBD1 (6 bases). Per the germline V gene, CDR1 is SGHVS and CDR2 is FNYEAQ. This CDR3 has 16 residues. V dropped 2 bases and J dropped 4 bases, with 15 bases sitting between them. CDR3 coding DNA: TGTGCCAGCAGCTTAAGGTTGTCGACAGGTTACAATGAGCAGTTCTTC. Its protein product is CASSLRLSTGYNEQFF.

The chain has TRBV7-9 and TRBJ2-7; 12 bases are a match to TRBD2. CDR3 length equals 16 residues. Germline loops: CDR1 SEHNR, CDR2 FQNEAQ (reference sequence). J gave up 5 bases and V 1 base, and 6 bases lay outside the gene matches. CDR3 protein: CASSLVTLAGGHEQYF. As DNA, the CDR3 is TGTGCCAGCAGCTTAGTAACACTAGCGGGGGGCCACGAGCAGTACTTC.

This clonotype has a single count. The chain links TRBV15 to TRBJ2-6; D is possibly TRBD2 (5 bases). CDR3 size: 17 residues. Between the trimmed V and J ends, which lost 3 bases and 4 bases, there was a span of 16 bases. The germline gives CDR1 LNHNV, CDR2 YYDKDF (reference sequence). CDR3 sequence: CATSSPTGIGGANVLTF. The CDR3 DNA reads TGTGCCACCAGCAGTCCGACGGGGATTGGAGGGGCCAACGTCCTGACTTTC.

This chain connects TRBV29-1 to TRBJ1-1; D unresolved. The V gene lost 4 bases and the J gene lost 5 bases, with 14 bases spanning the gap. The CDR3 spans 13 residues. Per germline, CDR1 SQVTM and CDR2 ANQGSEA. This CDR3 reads CSVVTAVGTEAFF. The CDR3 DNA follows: TGCAGCGTTGTCACAGCGGTCGGGACTGAAGCTTTCTTT.

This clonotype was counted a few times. The CDR3 reads CAISQGGDTQYF. For the CDR3, the DNA is TGTGCCATCAGCCAGGGGGGGGATACGCAGTATTTT. The V call is TRBV10-3, the J call TRBJ2-3; the D gene could be TRBD1 or TRBD2 (7 bases each). Per the germline V gene, CDR1 is ENHRY and CDR2 is SYGVKD. The CDR3 runs to 12 residues. The V gene lost 6 bases and the J gene lost 6 bases, with 10 bases spanning the gap.

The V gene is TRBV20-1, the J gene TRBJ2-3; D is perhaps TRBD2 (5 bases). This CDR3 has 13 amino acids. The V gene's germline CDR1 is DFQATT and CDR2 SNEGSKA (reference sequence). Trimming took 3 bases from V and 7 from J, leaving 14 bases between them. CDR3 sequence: CSASETAVNTQYF. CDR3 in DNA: TGCAGTGCTAGCGAAACAGCGGTGAATACGCAGTATTTT.

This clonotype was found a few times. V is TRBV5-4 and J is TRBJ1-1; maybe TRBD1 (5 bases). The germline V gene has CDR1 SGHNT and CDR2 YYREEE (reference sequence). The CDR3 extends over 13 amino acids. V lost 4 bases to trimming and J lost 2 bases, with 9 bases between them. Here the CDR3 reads CASSQGLNTEAFF. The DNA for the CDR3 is TGTGCCAGCAGCCAGGGACTTAACACTGAAGCTTTCTTT.

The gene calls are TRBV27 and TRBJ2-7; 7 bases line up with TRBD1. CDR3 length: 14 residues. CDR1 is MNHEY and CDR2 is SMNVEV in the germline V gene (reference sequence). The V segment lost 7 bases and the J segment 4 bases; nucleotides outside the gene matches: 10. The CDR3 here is CASTRTGPSYEQYF. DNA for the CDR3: TGTGCCAGCACCAGGACAGGACCGAGTTACGAGCAGTACTTC.

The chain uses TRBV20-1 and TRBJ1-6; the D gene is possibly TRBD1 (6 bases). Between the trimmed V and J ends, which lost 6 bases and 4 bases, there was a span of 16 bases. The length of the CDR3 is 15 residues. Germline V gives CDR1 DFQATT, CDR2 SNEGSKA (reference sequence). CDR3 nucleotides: TGCAGTGCCGTTTGGGGGCGTTTATATAATTCACCCCTCCACTTT. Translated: CSAVWGRLYNSPLHF.

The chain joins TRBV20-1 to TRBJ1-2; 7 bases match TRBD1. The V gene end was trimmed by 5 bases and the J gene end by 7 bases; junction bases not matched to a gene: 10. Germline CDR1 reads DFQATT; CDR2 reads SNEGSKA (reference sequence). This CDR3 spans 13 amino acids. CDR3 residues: CSASPDREGGYTF. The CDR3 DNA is TGCAGTGCTTCACCAGACAGGGAAGGTGGCTACACCTTC.

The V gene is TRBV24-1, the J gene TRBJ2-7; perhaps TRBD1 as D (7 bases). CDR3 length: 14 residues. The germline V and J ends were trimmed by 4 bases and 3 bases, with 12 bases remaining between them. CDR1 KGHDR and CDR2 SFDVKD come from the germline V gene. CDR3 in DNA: TGTGCCACCAGTGAAGCAGGGGGGAACTACGAGCAGTACTTC. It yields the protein CATSEAGGNYEQYF.

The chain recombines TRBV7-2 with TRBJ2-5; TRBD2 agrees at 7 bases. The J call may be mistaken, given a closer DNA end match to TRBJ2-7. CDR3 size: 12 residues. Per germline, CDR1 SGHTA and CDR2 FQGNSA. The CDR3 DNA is TGTGCCAGCAGCCACGGGGGGTCCGAGCAGTACTTC. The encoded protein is CASSHGGSEQYF.

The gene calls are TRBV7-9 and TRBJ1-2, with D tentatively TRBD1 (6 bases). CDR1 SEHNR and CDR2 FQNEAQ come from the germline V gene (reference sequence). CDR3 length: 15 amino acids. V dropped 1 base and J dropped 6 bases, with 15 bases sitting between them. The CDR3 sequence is CASSLGTGFGHGYTF. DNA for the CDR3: TGTGCCAGCAGCTTAGGAACAGGGTTTGGGCATGGCTACACCTTC.

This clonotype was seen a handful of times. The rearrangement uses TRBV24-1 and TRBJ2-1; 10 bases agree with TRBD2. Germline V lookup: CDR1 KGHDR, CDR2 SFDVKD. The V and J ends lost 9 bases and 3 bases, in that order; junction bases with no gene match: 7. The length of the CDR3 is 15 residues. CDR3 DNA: TGTGCCACCTCATCTAGCGGGGGCCGCTACAATGAGCAGTTCTTC. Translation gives CATSSSGGRYNEQFF.

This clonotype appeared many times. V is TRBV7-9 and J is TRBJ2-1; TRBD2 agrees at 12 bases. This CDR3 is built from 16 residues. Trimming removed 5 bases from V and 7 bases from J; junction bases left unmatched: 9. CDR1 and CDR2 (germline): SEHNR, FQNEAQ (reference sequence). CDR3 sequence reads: CASSARLAGDGNEQFF. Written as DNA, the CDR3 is TGTGCCAGCAGCGCTCGACTAGCGGGAGATGGAAATGAGCAGTTCTTC.

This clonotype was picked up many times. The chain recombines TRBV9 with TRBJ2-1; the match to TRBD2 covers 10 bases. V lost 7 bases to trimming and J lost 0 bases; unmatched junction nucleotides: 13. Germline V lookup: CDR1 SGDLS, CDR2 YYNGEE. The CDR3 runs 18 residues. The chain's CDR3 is CASGQGLADPFSYNEQFF. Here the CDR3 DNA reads TGTGCCAGCGGACAAGGACTAGCGGATCCTTTCTCCTACAATGAGCAGTTCTTC.

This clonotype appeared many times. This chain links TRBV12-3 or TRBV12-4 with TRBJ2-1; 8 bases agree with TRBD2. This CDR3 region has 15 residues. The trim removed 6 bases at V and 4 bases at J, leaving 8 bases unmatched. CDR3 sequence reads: CASSPQREWYNEQFF. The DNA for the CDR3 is TGTGCCAGCAGCCCTCAGCGGGAGTGGTACAATGAGCAGTTCTTC.

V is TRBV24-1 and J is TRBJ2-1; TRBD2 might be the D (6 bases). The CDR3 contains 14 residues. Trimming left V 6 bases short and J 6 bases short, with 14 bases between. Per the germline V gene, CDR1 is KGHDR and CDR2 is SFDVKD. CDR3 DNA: TGTGCCACCAGTCGGTCGGGAGCCATCAATGAGCAGTTCTTC. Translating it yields CATSRSGAINEQFF.

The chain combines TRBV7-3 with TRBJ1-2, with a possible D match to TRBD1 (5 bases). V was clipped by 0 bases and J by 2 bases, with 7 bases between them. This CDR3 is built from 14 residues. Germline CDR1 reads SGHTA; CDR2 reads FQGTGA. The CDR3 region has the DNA TGTGCCAGCAGCTTAACAGGGGACAACTATGGCTACACCTTC. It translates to CASSLTGDNYGYTF.

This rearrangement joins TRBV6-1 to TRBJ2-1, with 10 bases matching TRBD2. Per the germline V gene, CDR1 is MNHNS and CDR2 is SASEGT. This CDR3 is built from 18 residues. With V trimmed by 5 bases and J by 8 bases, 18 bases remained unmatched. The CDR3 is CASSLSGGLAGVVYEQFF. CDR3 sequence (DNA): TGTGCCAGCAGTCTCTCCGGTGGGCTAGCGGGAGTGGTTTATGAGCAGTTCTTC.

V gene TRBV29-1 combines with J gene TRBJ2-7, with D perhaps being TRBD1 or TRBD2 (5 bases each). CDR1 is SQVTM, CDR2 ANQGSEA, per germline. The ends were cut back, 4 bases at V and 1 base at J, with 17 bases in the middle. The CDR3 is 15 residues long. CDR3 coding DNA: TGCAGCGTTGGGTATCGGGGCAGGAGATCCTACGAGCAGTACTTC. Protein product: CSVGYRGRRSYEQYF.

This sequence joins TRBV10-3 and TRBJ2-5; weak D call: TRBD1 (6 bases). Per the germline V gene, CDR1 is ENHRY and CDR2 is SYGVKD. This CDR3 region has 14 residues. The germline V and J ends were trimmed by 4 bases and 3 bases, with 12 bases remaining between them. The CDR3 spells CAISGAGVEETQYF. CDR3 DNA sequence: TGTGCCATCAGTGGGGCAGGGGTTGAAGAGACCCAGTACTTC.

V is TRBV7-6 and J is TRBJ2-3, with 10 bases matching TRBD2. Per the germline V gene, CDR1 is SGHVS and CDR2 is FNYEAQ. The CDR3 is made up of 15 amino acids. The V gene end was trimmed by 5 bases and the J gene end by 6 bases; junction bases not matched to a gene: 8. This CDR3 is CASSQSGRAEDTQYF. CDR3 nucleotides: TGTGCCAGCAGCCAGAGCGGGAGGGCAGAGGATACGCAGTATTTT.

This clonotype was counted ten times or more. For the CDR3, the DNA is TGCAGCATCTCCGGGAACCAAGAGACCCAGTACTTC. Its translation is CSISGNQETQYF. The chain has TRBV29-1 and TRBJ2-5, with a possible D match to TRBD2 (5 bases). The germline V gene encodes CDR1 SQVTM and CDR2 ANQGSEA. The CDR3 sequence is 12 residues long. Trimming shortened V by 8 bases and J by 0 bases, and 10 bases separated the two germline ends. Filled out from reference TRBV29-1 and TRBJ2-5, the complete variable domain reads SAVISQKPSRDICQRGTSLTIQCQVDSQVTMMFWYRQQPGQSLTLIATANQGSEATYESGFVIDKFPISRPNLTFSTLTVSNMSPEDSSIYLCSISGNQETQYFGPGTRLLVL.